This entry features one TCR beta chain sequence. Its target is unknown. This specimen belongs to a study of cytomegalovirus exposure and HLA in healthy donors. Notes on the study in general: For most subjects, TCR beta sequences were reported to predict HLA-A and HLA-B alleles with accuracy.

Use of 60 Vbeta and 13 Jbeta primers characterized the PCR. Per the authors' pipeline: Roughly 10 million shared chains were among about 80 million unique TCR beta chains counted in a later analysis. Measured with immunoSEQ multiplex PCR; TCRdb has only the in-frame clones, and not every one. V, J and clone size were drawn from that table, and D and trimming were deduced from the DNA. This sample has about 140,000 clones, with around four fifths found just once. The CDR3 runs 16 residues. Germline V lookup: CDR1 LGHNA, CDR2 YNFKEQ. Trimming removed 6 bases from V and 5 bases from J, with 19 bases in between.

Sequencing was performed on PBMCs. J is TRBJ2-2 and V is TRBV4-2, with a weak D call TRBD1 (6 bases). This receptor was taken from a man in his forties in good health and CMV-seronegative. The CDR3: CASSRPGTPSTGELFF. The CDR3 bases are TGTGCCAGCAGTCGGCCGGGGACACCAAGTACCGGGGAGCTGTTTTTT.